The 27 T cell receptor beta chains given below trace back to one sample, sequenced in a study of blood T cells in healthy people across ages. A J-beta primer mix and a sample-barcoded 5' primer were used in a second PCR of roughly 6 to 11 cycles. TCRdb itself ran the 5' RACE reads through MiXCR, one entry per CDR3 protein. The sample records 700,000 to 800,000 distinct CDR3 sequences, 35% to 45% being singletons. The sample consisted of blood. These receptors were taken from a woman between 55 and 75 years old in good health.

This chain connects TRBV7-9 to TRBJ2-3; 14 nucleotides agree with TRBD2. V lost 8 bases to trimming and J lost 1 base; unmatched junction nucleotides: 5. CDR1 and CDR2 (germline): SEHNR, FQNEAQ (reference sequence). The CDR3 is 16 amino acids. For the CDR3, the DNA is TGTGCCAGCCGACTAGCGGGGGGGCCCGGCACAGATACGCAGTATTTT. Translating it yields CASRLAGGPGTDTQYF. Complete variable domain (other parts from reference TRBV7-9 and TRBJ2-3): DTGVSQNPRHKITKRGQNVTFRCDPISEHNRLYWYRQTLGQGPEFLTYFQNEAQLEKSRLLSDRFSAERPKGSFSTLEIQRTEQGDSAMYLCASRLAGGPGTDTQYFGPGTRLTVL.

In its sample, this clonotype was seen a few times. The CDR3 region is CASGFRLAGEQFF. The CDR3 DNA reads as TGTGCTAGTGGCTTCAGACTAGCCGGCGAGCAGTTCTTC. The chain recombines TRBV12-5 with TRBJ2-1; TRBD2 aligns across 7 bases. The CDR3 is made up of 13 amino acids. Germline V CDR1 and CDR2: LGHNT, FRNRAP. V was clipped by 6 bases and J by 10 bases; unmatched bases: 9. Filled out from reference TRBV12-5 and TRBJ2-1, the complete variable domain reads DARVTQTPRHKVTEMGQEVTMRCQPILGHNTVFWYRQTMMQGLELLAYFRNRAPLDDSGMPKDRFSAEMPDATLATLKIQPSEPRDSAVYFCASGFRLAGEQFFGPGTRLTVL.

This sequence joins TRBV5-1 and TRBJ1-1; D is ambiguous. This CDR3 has 14 residues. V was clipped by 6 bases and J by 0 bases, with 12 bases between them. Germline CDR1 reads SGHRS; CDR2 reads YFSETQ. CDR3 region: CASNRIGMNTEAFF. In DNA, the CDR3 is TGCGCCAGCAACCGGATAGGGATGAACACTGAAGCTTTCTTT.

The V call is TRBV6-6, the J call TRBJ2-7, with TRBD2 identical over 7 bases. This CDR3 region has 14 residues. Looked up from germline, CDR1 is MNHNY and CDR2 is SVGAGI (reference sequence). V shed 5 bases, J shed 3 bases, and the junction held 7 bases outside the gene matches. CDR3 protein: CASSREGRSYEQYF. The CDR3 region has the DNA TGTGCCAGCAGTAGGGAGGGCCGTAGCTACGAGCAGTACTTC.

This clonotype was seen a few times. J is TRBJ2-5 and V is TRBV6-6, with a possible D match to TRBD2 (7 bases). V was shortened by 6 bases and J by 2 bases, with 13 bases between the two germline ends. The CDR3 contains 14 residues. Germline CDR1 reads MNHNY; CDR2 reads SVGAGI (reference sequence). CDR3: CASSWGGQQETQYF. The DNA of the CDR3 is TGTGCCAGCAGCTGGGGGGGGCAGCAAGAGACCCAGTACTTC.

The DNA for the CDR3 is TGTGCCAGCAGTCCCGACCGCGGGCTTCAATATGGCTACACCTTC. The encoded protein is CASSPDRGLQYGYTF. The V call is TRBV12-3 or TRBV12-4, the J call TRBJ1-2; D gene uncertain. V lost 5 bases, J lost 5 bases, and 18 bases lay in between. This CDR3 is 15 amino acids long.

Concerning this clonotype itself: The conserved phenylalanine or tryptophan normally closing the CDR3 is absent here, so this likely arose from a read error. The chain uses TRBV5-1 and TRBJ2-7; TRBD1 matches at 8 bases. V was pared by 1 base and J by 2 bases, with 11 bases of the junction left unmatched. The length of the CDR3 is 17 residues. Germline assignment: CDR1 SGHRS and CDR2 YFSETQ. CDR3: CASSLLPGGADTYEQYL. The CDR3 nucleotides are TGCGCCAGCAGCTTGCTTCCAGGGGGCGCAGACACCTACGAGCAGTACTTA.

CDR3 protein: CASSSTLGSPQETQYF. The CDR3 DNA reads TGTGCCAGCAGTTCCACTCTCGGGAGCCCCCAAGAGACCCAGTACTTC. The chain couples TRBV28 to TRBJ2-5, with D possibly matching TRBD2 (6 bases). This CDR3 is 16 amino acids long. Germline V gene lookup returns CDR1 MDHEN and CDR2 SYDVKM. Trimming removed 4 bases from V and 1 base from J, with 16 bases in between.

The chain has TRBV4-3 and TRBJ2-1; D ambiguous. CDR3 length equals 16 residues. Per germline, CDR1 LGHNA and CDR2 YSLEER. Trimming took 4 bases from V and 2 from J, leaving 15 bases between them. This CDR3 reads CASSLTSGEAYNEQFF. In nucleotides, the CDR3 is TGCGCCAGCAGCCTTACGTCAGGTGAAGCCTACAATGAGCAGTTCTTC.

This sequence joins TRBV7-9 and TRBJ2-1; 9 nucleotides agree with TRBD1. V lost 5 bases and J lost 6; bases outside the gene matches: 8. The CDR3 extends over 15 amino acids. Per the germline V gene, CDR1 is SEHNR and CDR2 is FQNEAQ (reference sequence). The CDR3 loop is CASSPRDRVGNEQFF. In DNA form, the CDR3 reads TGTGCCAGCAGCCCCCGGGACAGGGTGGGCAATGAGCAGTTCTTC.

This chain joins TRBV20-1 and TRBJ1-1; D uncertain. The V and J ends lost 6 bases and 2 bases respectively, with 7 bases between them. The CDR3 is 11 residues long. Germline CDR1 is DFQATT and CDR2 is SNEGSKA (reference sequence). The CDR3 DNA sequence: TGCAGTGCGCTGGGAAACACTGAAGCTTTCTTT. Translation gives CSALGNTEAFF.

This clonotype was observed a few times. A junction end diverges from the germline sequence, so it may reflect a read error. The rearrangement uses TRBV10-3 and TRBJ2-7; D may be TRBD1 or TRBD2 (6 bases each). CDR3 length equals 15 residues. Germline loops: CDR1 ENHRY, CDR2 SYGVKD. DNA for the CDR3: TGTGCCATCAGTGGAGAGGGGGGCCTCTCCGACGAGCAGTACTTC. Its translation: CAISGEGGLSDEQYF.

The chain combines TRBV20-1 with TRBJ2-5; tentative D call: TRBD2 (5 bases). This CDR3 spans 15 amino acids. The germline V and J ends were trimmed by 1 base and 4 bases, with 16 bases remaining between them. CDR1 and CDR2 from the germline V gene are DFQATT and SNEGSKA (reference sequence). As DNA, the CDR3 is TGCAGTGCTAGAGGAGGCCAGCCCGGGGTAGAGACCCAGTACTTC. This translates into CSARGGQPGVETQYF.

In its sample, this clonotype was seen a few times. The chain links TRBV6-5 to TRBJ2-1; D may be TRBD2 (5 bases). Germline V gene data show CDR1 as MNHEY and CDR2 as SVGAGI. Deletions cut 2 bases from V and 6 bases from J, with 11 bases between. This CDR3 is built from 14 residues. The CDR3 reads CASSYSGLLNEQFF. The CDR3 DNA follows: TGTGCCAGCAGTTACAGTGGACTTCTCAATGAGCAGTTCTTC.

Concerning this clonotype: The germline gene is not matched at one end of the junction; a read error may be the cause. The chain has TRBV14 and TRBJ2-7; 9 nucleotides match TRBD1. This CDR3 is 15 amino acids long. Germline lookup yields CDR1 SGHDN and CDR2 FVKESK. The CDR3 is CGSSQGTGFVYEQYF. Here the CDR3 DNA reads TGTGGCAGCAGCCAAGGGACAGGGTTCGTCTACGAGCAGTACTTC.

The chain couples TRBV29-1 to TRBJ2-5; TRBD1 or TRBD2 may be the D gene (5 bases each). The V gene's germline CDR1 is SQVTM and CDR2 ANQGSEA. V was pared by 3 bases and J by 9 bases, with 20 bases between. This CDR3 region has 14 residues. The CDR3 loop is CSVELGRIGSAQYF. As DNA, the CDR3 is TGCAGCGTTGAGTTGGGACGGATCGGTTCGGCCCAGTACTTC.

The chain combines TRBV2 with TRBJ1-2; maybe TRBD1 (6 bases). The CDR3 is made up of 13 amino acids. The germline V and J ends were trimmed by 1 base and 7 bases, with 10 bases remaining between them. Germline V gene data show CDR1 as SNHLY and CDR2 as FYNNEI. This CDR3 is CASSEGGHSGYTF. The CDR3 DNA reads as TGTGCCAGCAGTGAAGGGGGGCACAGTGGCTACACCTTC.

About this clonotype: Germline and junction disagree at one end, which may indicate a read error. V usage is TRBV7-6 and J usage is TRBJ2-1; 9 nucleotides match TRBD2. CDR1 and CDR2 (germline): SGHVS, FNYEAQ. CDR3 size: 15 residues. The CDR3 spells CVSLAERGDLNEQFF. CDR3 nucleotides: TGTGTCAGCCTTGCTGAGCGGGGGGACTTAAATGAGCAGTTCTTC.

The chain couples TRBV29-1 to TRBJ2-1; possibly TRBD2 for D (7 bases). Germline CDR1 is SQVTM and CDR2 is ANQGSEA. Deletions cut 1 base from V and 3 bases from J, with 13 bases between. The CDR3 is 15 amino acids. In nucleotides, the CDR3 is TGCAGCGTTGAAGGGGGGGGCTTGTTCTACAATGAGCAGTTCTTC. Its translation: CSVEGGGLFYNEQFF.

The table lists this clonotype with a few counts. The V and J genes are TRBV19 and TRBJ2-5, with D possibly matching TRBD1 (6 bases). The CDR3 contains 13 residues. The ends were cut back, 5 bases at V and 5 bases at J, with 12 bases in the middle. Germline V gives CDR1 LNHDA, CDR2 SQIVND (reference sequence). The CDR3 DNA is TGTGCCAGTAGTGATCAGGGGTTGGAGACCCAGTACTTC. This codes for CASSDQGLETQYF.

This clonotype was detected a few times. J is TRBJ1-2 and V is TRBV29-1; D may be TRBD1 (5 bases). Between the trimmed V and J ends, which lost 0 bases and 5 bases, there was a span of 22 bases. This CDR3 spans 17 amino acids. The germline gives CDR1 SQVTM, CDR2 ANQGSEA. The CDR3 region has the DNA TGCAGCGTTGAAGAGTACCGGGGCGTCCGAGGGGTTTATGGCTACACCTTC. This encodes CSVEEYRGVRGVYGYTF.

Regarding this clonotype: A much larger clone lies one base from this, so it may be a read error. The J gene is TRBJ2-7, the V gene TRBV18; 10 bases align to TRBD1. The CDR3 consists of 15 residues. Germline CDR1 KGHSH, CDR2 LQKENI. CDR3 residues: CARSLLGQGAYEQYF. The CDR3 nucleotides are TGTGCCCGCTCACTCTTAGGACAGGGGGCCTACGAGCAGTACTTC.

CDR3 loop: CASSQATLSVYEQYF. Here the CDR3 DNA reads TGCGCCAGCAGCCAAGCGACGCTGAGCGTCTACGAGCAGTACTTC. The genes are TRBV4-3 and TRBJ2-4; D is unresolved. The end of the DNA is better explained by TRBJ2-7, so the J call may be wrong. The length of the CDR3 is 15 residues. Germline loops: CDR1 LGHNA, CDR2 YSLEER.

The rearrangement joins TRBV20-1 to TRBJ1-2, with D unclear. Trimming stripped 0 bases from V and 0 bases from J, with 8 bases between. The length of the CDR3 is 14 residues. The V gene's germline CDR1 is DFQATT and CDR2 SNEGSKA (reference sequence). Written as DNA, the CDR3 is TGCAGTGCTAGAGATCTGCAAGCTAACTATGGCTACACCTTC. As protein: CSARDLQANYGYTF.

The rearrangement uses TRBV7-2 and TRBJ1-3; D gene uncertain. CDR3 length: 14 amino acids. Per germline, CDR1 SGHTA and CDR2 FQGNSA. Trimming removed 2 bases at V and 2 bases at J, with 7 bases between. CDR3 coding DNA: TGTGCCAGCAGCTTATCAGGAACTGGAAACACCATATATTTT. This translates into CASSLSGTGNTIYF.

Details on this clonotype: At one boundary the junction diverges from the germline segment, which might be a read error. The genes are TRBV12-3 or TRBV12-4 and TRBJ2-5; D is unresolved. The last part of the DNA fits TRBJ2-7 better; the J call may be wrong. The CDR3 is 12 amino acids. Here the CDR3 DNA reads TGTGCCGGCAGTCCACCGGGCTACGAGCAGTACTTC. This codes for CAGSPPGYEQYF.

The chain uses TRBV6-4 and TRBJ2-1; weak D call: TRBD2 (6 bases). This CDR3 has 13 residues. Germline loops: CDR1 MRHNA, CDR2 SNTAGT. Trimming cost V 4 bases and J 6 bases, with 10 bases left between them. In DNA form, the CDR3 reads TGTGCCAGCAGTGTCCGGGACTTCAATGAGCAGTTCTTC. This gives the protein CASSVRDFNEQFF.